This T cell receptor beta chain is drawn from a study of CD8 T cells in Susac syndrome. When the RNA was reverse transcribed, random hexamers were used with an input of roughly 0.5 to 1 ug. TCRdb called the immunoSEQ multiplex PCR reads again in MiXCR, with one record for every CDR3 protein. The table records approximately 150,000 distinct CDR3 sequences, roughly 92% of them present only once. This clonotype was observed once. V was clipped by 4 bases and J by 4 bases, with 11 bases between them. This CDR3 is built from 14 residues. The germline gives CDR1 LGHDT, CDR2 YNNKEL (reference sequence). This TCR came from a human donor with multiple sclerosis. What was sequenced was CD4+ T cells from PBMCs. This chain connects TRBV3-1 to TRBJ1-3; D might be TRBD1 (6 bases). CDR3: CASSPQGYGNTIYF. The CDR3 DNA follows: TGTGCCAGCAGCCCACAGGGATACGGAAACACCATATATTTT.